One and the same sample provided the 6 T cell receptor beta chains below, sequenced in a study of T cell repertoires in cytomegalovirus infection. Their antigens remain unidentified. TCRdb reprocessed the reads via MiXCR and lists one record per CDR3 protein. This table has approximately 140,000 distinct CDR3 sequences, under 30% appearing once. The material sequenced was PBMCs, sequenced either directly or after in vitro stimulation (not recorded which). Receptors originate from a human donor in good health (CMV status not recorded). Some clones in this sample may be carry-over from other donors' samples.

The sample holds a few counts of this clonotype. The V call is TRBV4-1, the J call TRBJ1-1; 7 bases agree with TRBD1. CDR3 size: 16 residues. With V trimmed by 0 bases and J by 1 base, 5 bases remained unmatched. CDR1 and CDR2 (germline): MGHRA, YSYEKL. CDR3 region: CASSQEPQGRNTEAFF. The CDR3, as DNA: TGCGCCAGCAGCCAAGAACCACAGGGGAGGAACACTGAAGCTTTCTTT.

This clonotype was detected many times. The genes are TRBV27 and TRBJ1-5; D might be TRBD1 (6 bases). CDR1 and CDR2 (germline): MNHEY, SMNVEV (reference sequence). V dropped 10 bases and J dropped 2 bases, with 12 bases sitting between them. This CDR3 region has 13 residues. The CDR3 region has the DNA TGTGCCACGGGACACGCCGGCAATCAGCCCCAGCATTTT. The encoded protein is CATGHAGNQPQHF.

This CDR3 is CASSLPQDTDTQYF. The CDR3 nucleotides are TGTGCCAGCAGCTTACCCCAGGACACAGATACGCAGTATTTT. The V call is TRBV7-9, the J call TRBJ2-3; D not certain. V shed 2 bases and J shed 2 bases, with 8 bases lying between them. Germline V CDR1 and CDR2: SEHNR, FQNEAQ (reference sequence). The CDR3 contains 14 residues.

J is TRBJ2-6 and V is TRBV6-1, with D unresolved. Looked up from germline, CDR1 is MNHNS and CDR2 is SASEGT. This CDR3 is 17 amino acids long. V lost 4 bases and J lost 0, with 13 bases in between. This CDR3 is CASSVESHTSGANVLTF. The CDR3 coding sequence is TGTGCCAGCAGTGTAGAGAGTCACACCTCTGGGGCCAACGTCCTGACTTTC.

This chain connects TRBV7-3 to TRBJ2-7, with 8 nucleotides matching TRBD1. The length of the CDR3 is 15 residues. The trim removed 5 bases at V and 0 bases at J, leaving 6 bases unmatched. CDR1 SGHTA and CDR2 FQGTGA come from the germline V gene. The CDR3 spells CASSPTGASSYEQYF. CDR3 nucleotide sequence: TGTGCCAGCAGCCCGACAGGGGCAAGCTCCTACGAGCAGTACTTC. The full variable domain, in which reference TRBV7-3 and TRBJ2-7 provide the parts outside the CDR3, is GAGVSQTPSNKVTEKGKYVELRCDPISGHTALYWYRQSLGQGPEFLIYFQGTGAADDSGLPNDRFFAVRPEGSVSTLKIQRTERGDSAVYLCASSPTGASSYEQYFGPGTRLTVT.

This chain connects TRBV19 to TRBJ1-1, with TRBD1 identical over 9 bases. Looked up from germline, CDR1 is LNHDA and CDR2 is SQIVND (reference sequence). This CDR3 is built from 14 residues. With 4 bases clipped from V and 3 bases from J, the junction kept 3 bases outside the gene matches. As DNA, the CDR3 is TGTGCCAGTAGTACCCGGGACAGGGACACTGAAGCTTTCTTT. This gives the protein CASSTRDRDTEAFF.